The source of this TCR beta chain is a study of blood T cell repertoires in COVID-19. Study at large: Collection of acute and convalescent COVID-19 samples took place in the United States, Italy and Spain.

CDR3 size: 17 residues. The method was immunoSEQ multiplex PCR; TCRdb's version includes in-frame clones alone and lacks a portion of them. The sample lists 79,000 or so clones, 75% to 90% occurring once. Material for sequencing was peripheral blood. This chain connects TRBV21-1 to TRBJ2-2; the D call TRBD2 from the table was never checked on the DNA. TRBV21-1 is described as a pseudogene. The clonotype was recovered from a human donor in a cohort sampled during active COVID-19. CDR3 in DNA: TGTGCCAGCAGCAAAGGGGTCGGGCGGGAGAGGACCGGGGAGCTGTTTTTT. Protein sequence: CASSKGVGRERTGELFF.